This entry describes one TCR beta chain. The sample originates from a study of cytomegalovirus exposure and HLA in healthy donors. About the research overall: There were 350 to 400 genotyped donors. Of these, roughly 84% fell in the genetic ancestry cluster associated with self-reported Caucasian donors.

The PCR made use of 60 Vbeta and 13 Jbeta primers. Method: immunoSEQ multiplex PCR; TCRdb's copy keeps in-frame clones and lacks some. The sample has about 130,000 clones, more than 75% seen once. The CDR3 contains 16 residues. V was pared by 1 base and J by 9 bases, with 8 bases of the junction left unmatched. CDR1 and CDR2 from the germline V gene are LGHNA and YSLEER. The sequenced material came from PBMCs. This rearrangement joins TRBV4-3 to TRBJ2-1; 11 bases are shared with TRBD2. The TCR was taken from a woman between 55 and 75 years old in good health and CMV-seropositive. CDR3 sequence reads: CASSQGLTSGSGEQFF. Here the CDR3 DNA reads TGCGCCAGCAGCCAAGGCTTAACTAGCGGGAGTGGTGAGCAGTTCTTC.